The 8 T cell receptor beta chains in this list originate from one sample, sequenced in a study of T cell responses to AZD1222 COVID-19 vaccine. The assay was immunoSEQ multiplex PCR, and TCRdb's table has in-frame clones only and misses some. The table lists about 130,000 clones, 75% to 90% of them singletons. The specimen comprised peripheral blood, sampled on day 0 of AZD1222 vaccination. These receptors originate from an adult in good health.

This rearrangement joins TRBV5-4 to TRBJ2-2; no clear D gene. Germline CDR1 is SGHNT and CDR2 is YYREEE (reference sequence). The CDR3 length is 14 residues. V lost 0 bases to trimming and J lost 7 bases, with 10 bases between them. The CDR3 nucleotides are TGTGCCAGCAGCTTGGGCCTTGTCCGCGGGGAGCTGTTTTTT. It codes for CASSLGLVRGELFF.

The V gene is TRBV27, the J gene TRBJ1-1, with D uncertain. The V gene lost 0 bases and the J gene lost 0 bases, with 2 bases spanning the gap. This CDR3 is built from 13 residues. Germline V CDR1 and CDR2: MNHEY, SMNVEV (reference sequence). In DNA, the CDR3 is TGTGCCAGCAGTTTATCTGTGAACACTGAAGCTTTCTTT. Protein product: CASSLSVNTEAFF.

This clone was recorded once. The rearrangement uses TRBV6-4 and TRBJ1-5; 8 nucleotides align to TRBD1. The germline V gene encodes CDR1 MRHNA and CDR2 SNTAGT. With V trimmed by 6 bases and J by 6 bases, 13 bases remained unmatched. CDR3 length equals 16 residues. Written as DNA, the CDR3 is TGTGCCAGCAGCCGGGATGCAGGGGGCATCGGTCAGCCCCAGCATTTT. This sequence encodes CASSRDAGGIGQPQHF.

The chain couples TRBV25-1 to TRBJ1-1; TRBD1 aligns across 8 bases. This CDR3 is 14 amino acids long. CDR1 is MGHDK and CDR2 is SYGVNS in the germline V gene. Losses at the gene ends were 6 bases for V and 4 bases for J; bases not matched to a gene: 7. The CDR3, as DNA: TGTGCCAGCAGAGGACAGGGTAAGAGCACTGAAGCTTTCTTT. Protein product: CASRGQGKSTEAFF.

The chain carries TRBV5-5 and TRBJ2-3; no clear D gene. The CDR3 is 15 residues long. V lost 2 bases, J lost 2 bases, and 12 bases lay in between. Per germline, CDR1 SGHKS and CDR2 YYEKEE (reference sequence). CDR3 DNA: TGTGCCAGCAGCTTTAGGGCAGACTTCACAGATACGCAGTATTTT. It yields the protein CASSFRADFTDTQYF.

The chain combines TRBV5-1 with TRBJ2-7, with D unresolved. The V gene lost 5 bases and the J gene lost 6 bases, with 18 bases spanning the gap. The CDR3 has 14 amino acids. From germline, CDR1 is SGHRS and CDR2 YFSETQ. Here the CDR3 DNA reads TGCGCCAGCAGTAATCCGCTGGGTGTTTCCGAGCAGTACTTC. Its protein is CASSNPLGVSEQYF.

The V and J genes are TRBV27 and TRBJ1-1; no firm D call. The CDR3 is made up of 16 amino acids. V was pared by 2 bases and J by 0 bases, with 13 bases between. The germline V gene has CDR1 MNHEY and CDR2 SMNVEV (reference sequence). The CDR3 region is CASSLVEPGVNTEAFF. As DNA, the CDR3 is TGTGCCAGCAGTTTAGTTGAACCAGGCGTGAACACTGAAGCTTTCTTT.

The J gene is TRBJ2-7, the V gene TRBV11-2; D possibly uses TRBD1 or TRBD2 (5 bases each). The V and J ends lost 3 bases and 3 bases respectively, with 9 bases between them. CDR3 length: 13 residues. CDR1 is SGHAT, CDR2 FQNNGV, per germline. In DNA, the CDR3 is TGTGCCAGCAGCTTTGCGAGGGGCTACGAGCAGTACTTC. It encodes CASSFARGYEQYF.